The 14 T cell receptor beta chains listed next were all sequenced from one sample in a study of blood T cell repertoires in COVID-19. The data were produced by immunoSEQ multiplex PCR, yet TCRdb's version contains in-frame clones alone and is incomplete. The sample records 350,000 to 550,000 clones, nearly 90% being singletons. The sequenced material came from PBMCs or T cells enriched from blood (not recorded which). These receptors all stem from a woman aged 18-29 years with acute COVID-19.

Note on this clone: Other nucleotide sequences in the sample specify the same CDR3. The CDR3 DNA is TGTGCCAGCAGCCGAGGACTAGCGGGGGACAATGAGCAGTTCTTC. Amino acid sequence: CASSRGLAGDNEQFF. The J gene is TRBJ2-1, the V gene TRBV3-1 (or the pseudogene TRBV3-2); 13 positions agree with TRBD2. Trimming cost V 4 bases and J 5 bases; bases outside gene matches: 2. Germline V lookup: CDR1 LGHDT, CDR2 YNNKEL (reference sequence). CDR3 length equals 15 residues.

The CDR3 region is CASSAPTGSNQPQHF. In nucleotides, the CDR3 is TGTGCCAGCAGTGCTCCGACAGGGAGCAATCAGCCCCAGCATTTT. The chain recombines TRBV28 with TRBJ1-5; TRBD1 agrees at 7 bases. The CDR3 runs 15 residues. Germline-derived CDR1 and CDR2 are MDHEN and SYDVKM. V dropped 5 bases and J dropped 1; count of bases not matched to a gene: 5.

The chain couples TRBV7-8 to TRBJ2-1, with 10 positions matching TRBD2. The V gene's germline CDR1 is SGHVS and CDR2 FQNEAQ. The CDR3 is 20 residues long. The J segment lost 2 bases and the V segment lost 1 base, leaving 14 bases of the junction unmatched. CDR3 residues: CASSLVLAGVGGLTYNEQFF. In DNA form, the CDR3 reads TGTGCCAGCAGCTTAGTTCTAGCGGGAGTAGGGGGCTTAACCTACAATGAGCAGTTCTTC.

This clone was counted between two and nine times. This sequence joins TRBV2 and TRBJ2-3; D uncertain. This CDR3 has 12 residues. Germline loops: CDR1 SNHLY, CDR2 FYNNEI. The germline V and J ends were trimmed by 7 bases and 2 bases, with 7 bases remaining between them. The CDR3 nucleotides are TGTGCCAGCAACCGCTACACAGATACGCAGTATTTT. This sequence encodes CASNRYTDTQYF.

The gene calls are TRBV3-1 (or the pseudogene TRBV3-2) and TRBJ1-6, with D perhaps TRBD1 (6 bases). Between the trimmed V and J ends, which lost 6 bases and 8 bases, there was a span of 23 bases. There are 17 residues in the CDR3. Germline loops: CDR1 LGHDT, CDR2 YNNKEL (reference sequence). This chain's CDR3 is CASSLPGGLGLDSPLHF. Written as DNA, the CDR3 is TGTGCCAGCAGTCTCCCTGGGGGCCTGGGTCTTGATTCACCCCTCCACTTT.

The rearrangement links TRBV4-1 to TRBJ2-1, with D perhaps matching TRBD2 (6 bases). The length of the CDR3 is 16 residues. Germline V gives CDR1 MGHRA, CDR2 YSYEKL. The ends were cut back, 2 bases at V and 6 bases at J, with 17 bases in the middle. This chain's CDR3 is CASSQSGTSLGNEQFF. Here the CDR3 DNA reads TGCGCCAGCAGCCAATCCGGGACTTCCCTAGGCAATGAGCAGTTCTTC.

The CDR3 sequence: CASSSLAGGPPGELFF. Written as DNA, the CDR3 is TGCGCCAGCAGCTCCTTAGCGGGAGGCCCCCCCGGGGAGCTGTTTTTT. The V call is TRBV5-1, the J call TRBJ2-2, with 10 bases lining up with TRBD2. V was pared by 3 bases and J by 6 bases, with 8 bases of the junction left unmatched. This CDR3 comprises 16 residues. CDR1 is SGHRS, CDR2 YFSETQ, per germline.

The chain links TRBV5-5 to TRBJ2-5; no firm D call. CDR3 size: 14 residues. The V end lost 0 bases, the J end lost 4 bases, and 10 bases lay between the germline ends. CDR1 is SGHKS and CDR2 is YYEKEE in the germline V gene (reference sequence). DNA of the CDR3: TGTGCCAGCAGCTTGGGATGGGCCCGAGAGACCCAGTACTTC. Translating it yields CASSLGWARETQYF.

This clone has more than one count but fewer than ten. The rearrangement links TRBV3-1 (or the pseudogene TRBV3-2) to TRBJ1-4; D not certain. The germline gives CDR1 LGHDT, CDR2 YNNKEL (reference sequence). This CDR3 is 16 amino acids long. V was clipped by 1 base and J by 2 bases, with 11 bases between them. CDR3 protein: CASSQVQSTTNEKLFF. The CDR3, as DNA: TGTGCCAGCAGCCAAGTCCAGTCCACGACTAATGAAAAACTGTTTTTT.

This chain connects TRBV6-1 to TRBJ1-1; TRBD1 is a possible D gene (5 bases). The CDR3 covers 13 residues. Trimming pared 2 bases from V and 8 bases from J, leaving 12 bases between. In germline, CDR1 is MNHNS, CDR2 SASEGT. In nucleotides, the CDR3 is TGTGCCAGCAGTGAATACAGGCCGCTGGAAGCTTTCTTT. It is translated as CASSEYRPLEAFF.

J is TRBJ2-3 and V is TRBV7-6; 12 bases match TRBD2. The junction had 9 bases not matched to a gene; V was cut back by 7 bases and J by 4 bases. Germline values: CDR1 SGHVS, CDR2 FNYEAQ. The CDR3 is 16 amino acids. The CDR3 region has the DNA TGTGCCAGCAACGGACTAGCGGGATCTTGGGCAGATACGCAGTATTTT. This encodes CASNGLAGSWADTQYF.

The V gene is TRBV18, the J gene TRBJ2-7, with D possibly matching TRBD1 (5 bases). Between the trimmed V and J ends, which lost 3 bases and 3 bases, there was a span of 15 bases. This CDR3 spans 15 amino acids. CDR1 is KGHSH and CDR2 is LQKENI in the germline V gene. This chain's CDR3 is CASSPPRSQGYEQYF. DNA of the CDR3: TGTGCCAGCTCACCCCCTAGGTCGCAGGGCTACGAGCAGTACTTC.

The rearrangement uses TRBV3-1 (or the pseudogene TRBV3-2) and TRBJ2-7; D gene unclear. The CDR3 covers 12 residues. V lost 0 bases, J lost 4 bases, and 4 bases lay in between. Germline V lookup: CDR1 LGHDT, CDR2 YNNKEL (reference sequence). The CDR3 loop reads CASSQDTYEQYF. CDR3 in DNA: TGTGCCAGCAGCCAAGATACTTACGAGCAGTACTTC.

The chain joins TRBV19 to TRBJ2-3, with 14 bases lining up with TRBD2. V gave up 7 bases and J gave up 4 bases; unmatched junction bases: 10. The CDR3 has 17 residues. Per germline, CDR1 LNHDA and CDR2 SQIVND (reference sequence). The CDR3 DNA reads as TGTGCCAGTACCCCAAGGGGACTAGCGGGAGCTCCAGATACGCAGTATTTT. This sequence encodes CASTPRGLAGAPDTQYF.